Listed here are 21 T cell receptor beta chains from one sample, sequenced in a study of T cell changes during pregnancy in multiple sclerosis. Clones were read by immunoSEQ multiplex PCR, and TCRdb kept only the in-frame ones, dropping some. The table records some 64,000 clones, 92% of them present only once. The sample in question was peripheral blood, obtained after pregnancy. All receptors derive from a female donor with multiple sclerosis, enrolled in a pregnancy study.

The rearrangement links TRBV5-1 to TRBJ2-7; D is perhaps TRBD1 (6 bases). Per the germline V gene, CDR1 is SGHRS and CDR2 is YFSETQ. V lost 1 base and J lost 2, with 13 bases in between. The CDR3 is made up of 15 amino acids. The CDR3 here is CASSLMGRGAYEQYF. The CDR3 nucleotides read TGCGCCAGCAGCTTGATGGGCAGGGGCGCCTACGAGCAGTACTTC.

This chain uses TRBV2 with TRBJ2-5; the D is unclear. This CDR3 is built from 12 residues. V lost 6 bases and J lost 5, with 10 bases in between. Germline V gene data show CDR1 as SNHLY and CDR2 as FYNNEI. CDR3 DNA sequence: TGTGCCAGCAGCTTGACACTGGAGACCCAGTACTTC. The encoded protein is CASSLTLETQYF.

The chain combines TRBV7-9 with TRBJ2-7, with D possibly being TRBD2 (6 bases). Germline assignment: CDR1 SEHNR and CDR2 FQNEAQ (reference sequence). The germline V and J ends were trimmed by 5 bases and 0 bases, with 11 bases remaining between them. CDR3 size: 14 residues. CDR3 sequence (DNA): TGTGCCAGCAGCCCCCGCGGGGACTCCTACGAGCAGTACTTC. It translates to CASSPRGDSYEQYF.

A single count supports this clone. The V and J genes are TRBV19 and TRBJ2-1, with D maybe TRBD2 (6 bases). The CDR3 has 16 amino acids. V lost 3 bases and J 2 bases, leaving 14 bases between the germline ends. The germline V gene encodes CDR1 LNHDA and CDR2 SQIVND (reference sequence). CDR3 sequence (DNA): TGTGCCAGTAGTATTTATGCGGGAATGACCTACAATGAGCAGTTCTTC. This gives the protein CASSIYAGMTYNEQFF.

The CDR3 loop reads CASSLGRVGQGHEQYF. DNA for the CDR3: TGTGCCAGCAGTTTAGGTAGGGTGGGACAGGGCCACGAGCAGTACTTC. The gene calls are TRBV27 and TRBJ2-7; 9 bases map to TRBD1. The CDR3 runs 16 residues. V shed 2 bases, J shed 5 bases, and the junction held 10 bases outside the gene matches. Germline lookup yields CDR1 MNHEY and CDR2 SMNVEV (reference sequence).

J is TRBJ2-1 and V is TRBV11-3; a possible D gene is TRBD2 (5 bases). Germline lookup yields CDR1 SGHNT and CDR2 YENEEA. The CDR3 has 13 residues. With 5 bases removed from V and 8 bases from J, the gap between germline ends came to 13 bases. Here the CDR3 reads CASSPDAGDEQFF. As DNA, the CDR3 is TGTGCCAGCAGCCCGGACGCCGGGGATGAGCAGTTCTTC.

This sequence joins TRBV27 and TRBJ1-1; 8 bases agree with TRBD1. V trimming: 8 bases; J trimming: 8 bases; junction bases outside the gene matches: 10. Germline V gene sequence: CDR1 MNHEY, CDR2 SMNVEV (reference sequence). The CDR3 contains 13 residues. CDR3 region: CASGNGQGKEAFF. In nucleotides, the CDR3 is TGTGCCAGCGGTAATGGACAGGGAAAGGAAGCTTTCTTT.

The CDR3 here is CASSPSWGEEVDTQYF. CDR3 coding DNA: TGTGCCAGCAGCCCAAGTTGGGGGGAAGAAGTTGATACGCAGTATTTT. The chain is built from TRBV27 and TRBJ2-3; D might be TRBD2 (6 bases). The V end was cut by 6 bases, the J end by 6 bases, with 22 bases between. Germline V gene data show CDR1 as MNHEY and CDR2 as SMNVEV (reference sequence). The CDR3 is made up of 16 amino acids.

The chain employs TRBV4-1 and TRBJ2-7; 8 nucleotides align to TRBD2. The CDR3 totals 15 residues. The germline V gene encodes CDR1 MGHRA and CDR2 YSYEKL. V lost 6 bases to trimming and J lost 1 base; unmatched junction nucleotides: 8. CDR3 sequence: CASRLSTSVSYEQYF. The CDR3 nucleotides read TGCGCCAGCAGGCTCTCGACTAGCGTATCCTACGAGCAGTACTTC.

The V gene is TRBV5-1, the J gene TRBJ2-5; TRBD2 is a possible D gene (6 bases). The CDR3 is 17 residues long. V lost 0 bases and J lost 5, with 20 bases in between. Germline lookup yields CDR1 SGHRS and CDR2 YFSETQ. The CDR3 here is CASSLGSGGNPWETQYF. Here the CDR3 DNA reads TGCGCCAGCAGCTTGGGGTCGGGCGGGAACCCGTGGGAGACCCAGTACTTC.

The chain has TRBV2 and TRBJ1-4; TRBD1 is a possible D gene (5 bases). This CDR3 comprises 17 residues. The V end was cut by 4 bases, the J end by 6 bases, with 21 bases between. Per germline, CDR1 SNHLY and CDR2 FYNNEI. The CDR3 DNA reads TGTGCCAGCAGTGCCCCGTTGACAGTGGCGAGAGATGAAAAACTGTTTTTT. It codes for CASSAPLTVARDEKLFF.

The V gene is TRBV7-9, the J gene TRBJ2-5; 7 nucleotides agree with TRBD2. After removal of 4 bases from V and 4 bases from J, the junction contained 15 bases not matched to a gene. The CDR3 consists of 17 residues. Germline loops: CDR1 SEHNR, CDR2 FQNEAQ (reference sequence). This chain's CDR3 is CASSSNWGFSGGETQYF. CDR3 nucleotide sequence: TGTGCCAGCAGCTCTAATTGGGGGTTCTCGGGAGGAGAGACCCAGTACTTC. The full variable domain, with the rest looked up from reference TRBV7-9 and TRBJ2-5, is DTGVSQNPRHKITKRGQNVTFRCDPISEHNRLYWYRQTLGQGPEFLTYFQNEAQLEKSRLLSDRFSAERPKGSFSTLEIQRTEQGDSAMYLCASSSNWGFSGGETQYFGPGTRLLVL.

The CDR3 region is CASSLGGDSYEQYF. CDR3 coding DNA: TGTGCCAGCAGCTTGGGGGGGGACTCCTACGAGCAGTACTTC. The rearrangement uses TRBV9 and TRBJ2-7; 7 bases map to TRBD2. The CDR3 sequence is 14 residues long. Germline V gene lookup returns CDR1 SGDLS and CDR2 YYNGEE. The V segment lost 4 bases and the J segment 0 bases; nucleotides outside the gene matches: 4.

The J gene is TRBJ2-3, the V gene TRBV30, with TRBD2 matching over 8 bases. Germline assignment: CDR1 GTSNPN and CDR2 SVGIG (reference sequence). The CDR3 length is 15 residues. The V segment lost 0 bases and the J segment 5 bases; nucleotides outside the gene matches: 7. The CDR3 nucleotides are TGTGCCTGGAGTGTGCAGACGGGAGGGGTAGATACGCAGTATTTT. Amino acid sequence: CAWSVQTGGVDTQYF.

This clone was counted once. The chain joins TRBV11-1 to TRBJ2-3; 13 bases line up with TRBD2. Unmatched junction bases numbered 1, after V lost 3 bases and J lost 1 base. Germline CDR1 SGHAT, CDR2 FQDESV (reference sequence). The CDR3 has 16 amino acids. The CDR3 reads CASSFGLAGGTDTQYF. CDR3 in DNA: TGTGCCAGCAGCTTCGGACTAGCGGGGGGCACAGATACGCAGTATTTT.

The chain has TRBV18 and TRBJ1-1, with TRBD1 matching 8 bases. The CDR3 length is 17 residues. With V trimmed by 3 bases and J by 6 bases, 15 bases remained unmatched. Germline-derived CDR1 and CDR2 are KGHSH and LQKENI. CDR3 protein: CASSPLWPGGEGSEAFF. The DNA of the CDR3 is TGTGCCAGCTCACCCCTATGGCCAGGGGGCGAAGGTTCTGAAGCTTTCTTT.

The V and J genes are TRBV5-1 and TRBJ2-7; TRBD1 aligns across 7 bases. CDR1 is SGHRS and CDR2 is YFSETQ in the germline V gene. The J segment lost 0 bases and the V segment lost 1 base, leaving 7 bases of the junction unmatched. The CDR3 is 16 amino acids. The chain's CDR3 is CASSLRAGTVSYEQYF. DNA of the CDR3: TGCGCCAGCAGCTTGAGGGCAGGGACAGTCTCCTACGAGCAGTACTTC.

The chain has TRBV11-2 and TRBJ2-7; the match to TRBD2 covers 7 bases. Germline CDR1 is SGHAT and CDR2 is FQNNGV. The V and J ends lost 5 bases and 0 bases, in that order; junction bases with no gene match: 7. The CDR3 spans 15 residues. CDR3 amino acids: CASSPRTSPSYEQYF. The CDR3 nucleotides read TGTGCCAGCAGCCCCCGGACTAGTCCCTCCTACGAGCAGTACTTC.

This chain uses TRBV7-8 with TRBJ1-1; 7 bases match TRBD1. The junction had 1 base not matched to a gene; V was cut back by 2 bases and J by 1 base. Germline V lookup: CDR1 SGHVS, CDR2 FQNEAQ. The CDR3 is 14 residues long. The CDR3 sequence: CASSLRQGNTEAFF. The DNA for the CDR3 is TGTGCCAGCAGCTTAAGACAGGGGAACACTGAAGCTTTCTTT.

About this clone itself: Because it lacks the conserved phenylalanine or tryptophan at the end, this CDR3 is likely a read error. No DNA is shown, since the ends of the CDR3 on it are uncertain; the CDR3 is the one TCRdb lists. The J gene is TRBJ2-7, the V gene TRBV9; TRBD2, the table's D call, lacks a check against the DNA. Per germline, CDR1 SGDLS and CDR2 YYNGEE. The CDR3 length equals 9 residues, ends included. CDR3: CASSVVGGD.

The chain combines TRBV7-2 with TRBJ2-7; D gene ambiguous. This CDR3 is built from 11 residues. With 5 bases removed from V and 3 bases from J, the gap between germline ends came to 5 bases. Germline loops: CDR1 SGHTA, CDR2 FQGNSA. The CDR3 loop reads CASSRYYEQYF. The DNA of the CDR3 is TGTGCCAGCAGCCGGTACTACGAGCAGTACTTC.